This paragraph covers one T cell receptor (beta chain) sequence. Its specificity is not known. This sample was taken from a study of identifying expanded T cells in peripheral blood. Libraries were prepared by immunoSEQ multiplex PCR; TCRdb keeps only in-frame clonotypes and omits some of them. The repertoire holds about 120,000 clones, with around four fifths as singletons. With 4 bases clipped from V and 4 bases from J, the junction kept 4 bases outside the gene matches. CDR1 is MGHDK and CDR2 is SYGVNS in the germline V gene. CDR3 size: 14 residues. Collection occurred without any documented infections or immune events in donors. Study-wide points: Across healthy donors, higher total template counts meant significantly greater approximately two-week count variance. Differentially abundant clones: around 1.2 between replicates, just under 17 at roughly 15 days, around 19 at four.

The sample consisted of blood. The chain carries TRBV25-1 and TRBJ1-2; 9 bases match TRBD1. The clonotype comes from a person aged 18 to 69 in good health. CDR3 coding DNA: TGTGCCAGCAGTGGGACAGGGGAAAGCTATGGCTACACCTTC. Its translation: CASSGTGESYGYTF.